The TCR beta chain described here comes from a study of OX40 agonist ivuxolimab in advanced cancers. Study at large: Antecedent anti-PD-1, anti-PD-L1 or anti-CTLA-4 therapy was permissible, with roughly 40% having received some.

Assay: immunoSEQ multiplex PCR; the TCRdb copy retains only in-frame clones and omits some. This sample has about 14,000 clones, with about 90% found just once. The germline V gene encodes CDR1 SGHVS and CDR2 FQNEAQ. CDR3 length equals 15 residues. Between the trimmed V and J ends, which lost 4 bases and 5 bases, there was a span of 15 bases. The sample consisted of CD4+ or CD8+ T cells sorted from blood, taken in a trial of the OX40 agonist ivuxolimab. The chain is built from TRBV7-8 and TRBJ2-1, with a tentative D call TRBD2 (5 bases). The origin of this receptor is an adult with an advanced solid tumor such as melanoma, head and neck, liver or kidney cancer. For the CDR3, the DNA is TGTGCCAGCAGCTCCCCAAACCGGGATAACAATGAGCAGTTCTTC. This translates into CASSSPNRDNNEQFF.